This T cell receptor beta chain is drawn from a study of long-term antiretroviral therapy in people with HIV. Study conclusions and caveats: The clones with expansion before ART were dominant in the repertoire at all time points.

Trimming shortened V by 4 bases and J by 7 bases, and 14 bases separated the two germline ends. The CDR3 covers 13 residues. Germline V gives CDR1 SGHNT, CDR2 YYREEE (reference sequence). immunoSEQ v3.0 was run at survey level. Profiled with immunoSEQ multiplex PCR; TCRdb holds only in-frame clones, not every one. The table records about 18,000 clones, 90% to 95% of them present only once. A note on this clone: As yet, its antigen is unknown.

The clonotype was recovered from a man aged 30 to 39 with HIV. The input for sequencing was unsorted PBMCs, taken approximately 11 years after starting antiretroviral therapy. The chain is built from TRBV5-4 and TRBJ1-1; D remains unclear. The CDR3 region is CASSPDPEVEAFF. The CDR3 bases are TGTGCCAGCAGCCCCGACCCTGAAGTTGAAGCTTTCTTT.